Given below is one T cell receptor (beta chain) in context. Its specificity is unknown. This sample is drawn from a study of OX40 agonist ivuxolimab in advanced cancers. Study summary: The diagnoses of dose-escalation patients were hepatocellular carcinoma, melanoma, renal cell or head and neck cancer. Partial responses were seen in three patients, one with hepatocellular carcinoma and two with cutaneous melanoma.

Study observations and caveats: Antigen specificity was not determined for the expanded peripheral T cells.

CDR3 size: 14 residues. Per germline, CDR1 KGHSH and CDR2 LQKENI. The V and J ends lost 3 bases and 8 bases, in that order; junction bases with no gene match: 6. Only in-frame clones appear in the TCRdb table, and some are missing; sequencing was by immunoSEQ multiplex PCR. The table shows roughly 80,000 clones, with 65% to 90% occurring only once. The sequences come from CD4+ or CD8+ T cells sorted from blood, collected in a trial of the OX40 agonist ivuxolimab. This sequence was found in an adult with an advanced solid tumor such as melanoma, head and neck, liver or kidney cancer. The J gene is TRBJ1-4, the V gene TRBV18; 7 bases are a match to TRBD1. Written as DNA, the CDR3 is TGTGCCAGCTCACCGGGACAGATGACAGAAAAACTGTTTTTT. It codes for CASSPGQMTEKLFF. Complete variable domain (other parts from reference TRBV18 and TRBJ1-4): NAGVMQNPRHLVRRRGQEARLRCSPMKGHSHVYWYRQLPEEGLKFMVYLQKENIIDESGMPKERFSAEFPKEGPSILRIQQVVRGDSAAYFCASSPGQMTEKLFFGSGTQLSVL.